The rows below give T cell receptor beta chains drawn from one sample of a study of blood T cell repertoires in COVID-19. Profiling relied on immunoSEQ multiplex PCR, and the TCRdb table lists in-frame clones only, not all of them. Counted here are approximately 300,000 clones, 70% to 90% occurring once; the ten biggest clones make up 3.5% to 5.5%. The sample comprised PBMCs or T cells enriched from blood (not recorded which). Receptor source: a woman between 25 and 40 years old who had recovered from COVID-19. The CDR3 runs from the conserved cysteine through the conserved F or W. A D gene is named only where the DNA matches it firmly. Size values are once, few and many counts, or a class for expanded clones, and some rows have none.

CASSLGHLNTEAFF,TGTGCCAGCAGCCTTGGACACCTGAACACTGAAGCTTTCTTT,-,TRBJ1-1,-,TRBV7-9
CASSLSGSQGNTIYF,TGCGCCAGCAGCTTGTCAGGGTCCCAGGGAAACACCATATATTTT,-,TRBJ1-3,few,TRBV5-1
CASSSGDSHGYTF,TGCGCCAGCAGCTCGGGGGACAGTCATGGCTACACCTTC,TRBD1,TRBJ1-2,-,TRBV5-1
CASSFRSNYGYTF,TGTGCCAGCAGTTTTAGATCTAACTATGGCTACACCTTC,-,TRBJ1-2,-,TRBV27
CASSWGQGGENTIYF,TGTGCCAGCAGCTGGGGACAGGGAGGGGAAAACACCATATATTTT,TRBD1,TRBJ1-3,-,TRBV28
CASSRDSAYPEQYF,TGTGCCAGCTCCCGGGACAGTGCGTATCCCGAGCAGTACTTC,TRBD1,TRBJ2-7,once,TRBV27
CASSLSLVPNEQFF,TGTGCCAGCAGCTTATCCTTAGTCCCCAATGAGCAGTTCTTC,-,TRBJ2-1,-,TRBV7-6
CASSQDSGTGSTIYF,TGTGCCAGCAGCCAAGATAGCGGGACTGGATCCACCATATATTTT,-,TRBJ1-3,-,TRBV14
CASSRERLPRNEQYF,TGTGCCAGCAGTCGAGAACGGCTTCCCAGGAACGAGCAGTACTTC,-,TRBJ2-7,-,TRBV7-8
CASSLSGQIYEQYF,TGTGCCAGCAGTTTATCGGGACAGATCTACGAGCAGTACTTC,TRBD1,TRBJ2-7,-,TRBV27
CASTQDRANYGYTF,TGTGCCAGCACACAGGACAGGGCGAACTATGGCTACACCTTC,TRBD1,TRBJ1-2,-,TRBV2
CASSRNRANTEAFF,TGTGCCAGCTCCAGGAACAGGGCGAACACTGAAGCTTTCTTT,-,TRBJ1-1,-,TRBV18
CASSQAYGYTF,TGTGCCAGTAGTCAGGCCTATGGCTACACCTTC,-,TRBJ1-2,once,TRBV19
CASSDQGDTNSPLHF,TGCGCCAGCAGCGACCAGGGGGACACTAATTCACCCCTCCACTTT,TRBD1,TRBJ1-6,-,TRBV5-1
CASSLGGGGPYEQYF,TGTGCCAGCAGCCTGGGGGGCGGGGGCCCCTACGAGCAGTACTTC,-,TRBJ2-7,-,TRBV5-5
CASSLIQGDGYTF,TGCGCCAGCAGCTTGATACAGGGAGATGGCTACACCTTC,-,TRBJ1-2,-,TRBV5-1
CASSQELRTSGDNEQFF,TGTGCCAGCAGCCAAGAACTACGGACTAGCGGAGACAATGAGCAGTTCTTC,TRBD2,TRBJ2-1,few,TRBV4-2
CASSLNGDPGQPQHF,TGCGCCAGCAGCTTGAATGGTGATCCGGGACAGCCCCAGCATTTT,-,TRBJ1-5,-,TRBV5-1
CASSLSVYGYTF,TGTGCCAGCAGTTTATCGGTGTATGGCTACACCTTC,-,TRBJ1-2,-,TRBV28
CASSRTGYEQYF,TGTGCCAGCAGTCGAACAGGCTACGAGCAGTACTTC,-,TRBJ2-7,-,TRBV6-2/TRBV6-3
CASLTGALLGTNEKLFF,TGTGCCAGCCTGACAGGGGCCCTTTTAGGGACTAATGAAAAACTGTTTTTT,TRBD1,TRBJ1-4,-,TRBV28
CASNEPGQPYGYTF,TGTGCCAGTAACGAACCGGGACAGCCCTATGGCTACACCTTC,TRBD1,TRBJ1-2,few,TRBV19
CASSPRQLYGYTF,TGTGCCAGCAGCCCTCGACAGCTTTATGGCTACACCTTC,-,TRBJ1-2,-,TRBV28
CASSLVLDNSYEQYF,TGTGCCAGCAGCTTAGTGCTGGACAACTCCTACGAGCAGTACTTC,-,TRBJ2-7,-,TRBV7-6
CASKRTSDSDTQYF,TGTGCCAGTAAAAGGACTAGCGACTCAGATACGCAGTATTTT,TRBD2,TRBJ2-3,-,TRBV19
CASSYNDRYSYNEQFF,TGTGCCAGCAGCTATAACGACAGATACTCCTACAATGAGCAGTTCTTC,-,TRBJ2-1,-,TRBV7-8
CASSLGGSLYEQYF,TGTGCCAGCAGCTTGGGGGGGAGTCTCTACGAGCAGTACTTC,TRBD2,TRBJ2-7,once,TRBV11-2
CASSRGQGAYNEQFF,TGTGCCAGCTCACGCGGACAGGGGGCCTACAATGAGCAGTTCTTC,TRBD1,TRBJ2-1,-,TRBV18
CASSVDGDTQYF,TGCGCCAGCAGCGTAGATGGTGATACGCAGTATTTT,-,TRBJ2-3,-,TRBV5-1
CASSSHRASLHF,TGTGCCAGCAGCTCTCACAGAGCATCCCTCCACTTT,-,TRBJ1-6,-,TRBV3-1/TRBV3-2
CASRSFPGQTNEKLFF,TGTGCCAGCAGGAGTTTCCCGGGACAGACTAATGAAAAACTGTTTTTT,TRBD1,TRBJ1-4,-,TRBV2
CASGLDGDQPQHF,TGTGCTAGTGGTTTGGACGGAGATCAGCCCCAGCATTTT,-,TRBJ1-5,-,TRBV12-5
CASSLQGRKHYGYTF,TGTGCCAGCAGCTTACAGGGTCGTAAGCACTATGGCTACACCTTC,-,TRBJ1-2,-,TRBV7-9
CASSPSGGAKNIQYF,TGTGCCAGCAGTCCCTCTGGGGGGGCCAAAAACATTCAGTACTTC,-,TRBJ2-4,-,TRBV27
CASRSSGNTIYF,TGTGCCAGCAGGAGCTCTGGAAACACCATATATTTT,-,TRBJ1-3,-,TRBV6-1
CASSSAQPSGRTDTQYF,TGTGCCAGCAGTTCCGCTCAGCCTAGCGGGAGAACAGATACGCAGTATTTT,TRBD2,TRBJ2-3,-,TRBV28
CASSLAQGTSYEQYF,TGCGCCAGCAGCTTGGCGCAGGGAACCTCCTACGAGCAGTACTTC,-,TRBJ2-7,-,TRBV5-1
CASRDRESSYEQYF,TGTGCCAGCAGAGACAGGGAAAGCTCCTACGAGCAGTACTTC,-,TRBJ2-7,-,TRBV21-1
CASSLEDSYEQYF,TGCGCCAGCAGCTTGGAAGACAGCTACGAGCAGTACTTC,-,TRBJ2-7,-,TRBV5-1
CASSLGGGNQPQHF,TGCGCCAGCAGCTTAGGAGGGGGCAATCAGCCCCAGCATTTT,-,TRBJ1-5,-,TRBV5-1
CASTERERGETQYF,TGTGCCAGCACCGAAAGGGAGCGTGGAGAGACCCAGTACTTC,-,TRBJ2-5,-,TRBV2
CASRYGTEYEQYF,TGTGCCAGCAGATACGGGACAGAGTACGAGCAGTACTTC,TRBD1,TRBJ2-7,-,TRBV6-5
CASSFTGNTEAFF,TGTGCCAGCAGCTTTACCGGGAACACTGAAGCTTTCTTT,-,TRBJ1-1,-,TRBV7-3
CASSDTSFYEQYF,TGTGCCAGCAGCGACACTAGTTTCTACGAGCAGTACTTC,-,TRBJ2-7,-,TRBV7-9
CASSQDSGNTIYF,TGTGCCAGCAGTCAAGACTCCGGAAACACCATATATTTT,-,TRBJ1-3,-,TRBV12-3/TRBV12-4
CASSQQGLRTDTQYF,TGTGCCAGCAGTCAACAGGGGTTGCGCACAGATACGCAGTATTTT,TRBD1,TRBJ2-3,-,TRBV27
CASSFTGTGDYEQYF,TGTGCCAGCAGCTTTACCGGGACGGGGGACTACGAGCAGTACTTC,-,TRBJ2-7,once,TRBV5-6
CASSTRVSYEQYF,TGTGCCAGCAGCACCAGGGTGTCCTACGAGCAGTACTTC,-,TRBJ2-7,-,TRBV7-2
CASSYSSGLAGGSQYF,TGTGCCAGCAGTTACTCGAGTGGACTAGCGGGAGGCTCGCAGTACTTC,TRBD2,TRBJ2-7,-,TRBV6-5
CASSPGTGVEAFF,TGTGCCAGCAGCCCAGGGACAGGCGTCGAAGCTTTCTTT,TRBD1,TRBJ1-1,-,TRBV12-3/TRBV12-4
CASRTGVTLGSNEKLFF,TGTGCCAGCAGAACGGGAGTAACGTTAGGGTCTAATGAAAAACTGTTTTTT,-,TRBJ1-4,-,TRBV28
CASSSGGNTEAFF,TGTGCCAGCAGTTCAGGGGGGAACACTGAAGCTTTCTTT,TRBD1,TRBJ1-1,-,TRBV12-3/TRBV12-4
CASSFVGHLAYNEQFF,TGTGCCAGCAGTTTTGTGGGACACCTCGCCTACAATGAGCAGTTCTTC,-,TRBJ2-1,-,TRBV27
CASSQDGGQVSFVTQYF,TGCGCCAGCAGCCAAGATGGAGGACAGGTCTCCTTTGTGACCCAGTACTTC,TRBD1,TRBJ2-5,-,TRBV4-1
CASSHYSDRHPYEQYF,TGTGCCAGCAGCCACTATTCGGACAGGCACCCCTACGAGCAGTACTTC,TRBD1,TRBJ2-7,-,TRBV7-6
CASSLGTGGNTEAFF,TGTGCCAGCAGTTTGGGGACAGGGGGCAACACTGAAGCTTTCTTT,TRBD1,TRBJ1-1,-,TRBV27
CASSSSGLAGGNEQFF,TGTGCCAGCAGCTCCAGTGGACTAGCGGGAGGGAATGAGCAGTTCTTC,TRBD2,TRBJ2-1,-,TRBV7-3